This TCR beta chain was recovered during a study of response to subunit inactivated influenza vaccine. This clonotype was seen repeatedly, ten times or more. TCRdb itself ran the RT-PCR reads through MiXCR, one entry per CDR3 protein. The table includes about 540,000 distinct CDR3 sequences, less than 25% detected once. Between the trimmed V and J ends, which lost 2 bases and 1 base, there was a span of 16 bases. Germline V CDR1 and CDR2: SGHRS, YFSETQ. This CDR3 is 16 amino acids long. This sample was also put to use in a study of T cells expressing NK-cell markers. Turning to that study: Making the TCR beta cDNA relied on 5'RACE template switching with UMIs. The study found dominant NKG2C+ clonotypes at roughly 1.0-8% of CD8+ T cells in several donors. Expanded NKG2C+ T cell clones had unclear HCMV specificity.

Material: CD4+ T cells sorted from PBMCs, obtained 11 to 12 days after vaccination. This clonotype was obtained from a man aged 50-59 years who received an inactivated influenza vaccine. The V gene is TRBV5-1, the J gene TRBJ2-7, with D perhaps TRBD1 (6 bases). CDR3 in amino acids: CASSFRATGISYEQYF. The CDR3 DNA reads TGCGCCAGCAGCTTTAGAGCTACAGGGATATCCTACGAGCAGTACTTC.